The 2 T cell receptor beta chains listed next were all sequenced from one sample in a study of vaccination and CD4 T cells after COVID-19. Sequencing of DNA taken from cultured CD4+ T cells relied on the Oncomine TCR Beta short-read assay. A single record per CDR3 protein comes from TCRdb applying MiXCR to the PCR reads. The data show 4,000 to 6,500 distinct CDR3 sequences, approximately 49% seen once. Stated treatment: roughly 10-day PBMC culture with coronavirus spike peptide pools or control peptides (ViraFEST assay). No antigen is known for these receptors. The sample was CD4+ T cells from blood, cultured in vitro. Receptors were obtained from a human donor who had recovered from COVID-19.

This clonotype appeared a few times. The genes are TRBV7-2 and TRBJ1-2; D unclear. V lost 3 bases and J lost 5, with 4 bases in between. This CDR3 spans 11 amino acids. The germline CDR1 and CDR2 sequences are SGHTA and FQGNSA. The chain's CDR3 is CASSFTYGYTF. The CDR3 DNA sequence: TGTGCCAGCAGCTTCACGTATGGCTACACCTTC. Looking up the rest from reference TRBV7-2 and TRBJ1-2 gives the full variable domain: GAGVSQSPSNKVTEKGKDVELRCDPISGHTALYWYRQSLGQGLEFLIYFQGNSAPDKSGLPSDRFSAERTGGSVSTLTIQRTQQEDSAVYLCASSFTYGYTFGSGTRLTVV.

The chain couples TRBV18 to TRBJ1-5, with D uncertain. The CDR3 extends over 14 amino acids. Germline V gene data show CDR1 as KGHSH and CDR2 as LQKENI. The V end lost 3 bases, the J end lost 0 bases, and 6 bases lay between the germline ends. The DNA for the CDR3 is TGTGCCAGCTCACCGTCAGATAGCAATCAGCCCCAGCATTTT. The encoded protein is CASSPSDSNQPQHF.